This TCR beta chain was observed in a study of shared clonotypes between healthy human individuals. The donors were adults (healthy and HIV-negative) with no recent acute infections or vaccinations. Assay used: immunoSEQ multiplex PCR; TCRdb lists only in-frame clones, some missing. Of about 2.3 million clones listed, approximately 93% were seen once; the top ten hold under 0.45%. Regarding this clone: What it recognizes is unknown.

J was trimmed by 0 bases and V by 2 bases; bases with no gene match: 3. CDR1 and CDR2 from the germline V gene are GTSNPN and SVGIG (reference sequence). The CDR3 contains 15 residues. The study, taken as a whole, reports: What rarefaction showed was incomplete sorted-subset sequencing despite large depth. Around 5% of naive CD4 clonotypes were common to a handful of donors. Naive subsets usually exceeded memory subsets in estimated richness.

Material for sequencing was naive CD4+ T cells from PBMCs. The subset denotes: CD45RA+ positively selected. The V gene is TRBV30, the J gene TRBJ1-4; TRBD1 aligns across 7 bases. The sequence came from a man between 18 and 29 years old in good health. Some clones in this sample may be carry-over from other donors' samples. CDR3 in DNA: TGTGCCTGGAGTACAGGGGTAGCAACTAATGAAAAACTGTTTTTT. Translating gives CAWSTGVATNEKLFF.